These 14 T cell receptor beta chains were sequenced from one sample in a study of blood T cell repertoires in COVID-19. The table came from immunoSEQ multiplex PCR; TCRdb's copy has only in-frame clones and leaves some out. The sample shows just over 300,000 clones, around 87% of them seen only once. Source material: peripheral blood. All receptors come from a man aged 18-30 years with active or convalescent COVID-19.

Here the CDR3 reads CASSPAGTSFVDTQYF. CDR3 coding DNA: TGTGCCAGCAGCCCGGCCGGGACTAGTTTCGTAGATACGCAGTATTTT. V and J are TRBV7-2 and TRBJ2-3; TRBD2 matches at 8 bases. The junction had 12 bases not matched to a gene; V was cut back by 5 bases and J by 5 bases. This CDR3 region has 16 residues. Germline V CDR1 and CDR2: SGHTA, FQGNSA.

The genes are TRBV27 and TRBJ2-1; 10 nucleotides align to TRBD2. Unmatched junction bases numbered 11, after V lost 6 bases and J lost 6 bases. This CDR3 region has 16 residues. CDR1 is MNHEY and CDR2 is SMNVEV in the germline V gene (reference sequence). The CDR3 sequence: CASSPLSLAGANEQFF. CDR3 nucleotides: TGTGCCAGCAGCCCACTGTCCCTAGCGGGAGCCAATGAGCAGTTCTTC.

The CDR3 loop is CASSQGGKNSNQPQHF. CDR3 coding DNA: TGTGCCAGCAGTCAGGGGGGCAAAAATAGCAATCAGCCCCAGCATTTT. J is TRBJ1-5 and V is TRBV11-2; 7 bases line up with TRBD1. The ends lost 6 bases at V and 0 bases at J; junction bases unmatched: 8. Germline V gene sequence: CDR1 SGHAT, CDR2 FQNNGV. The CDR3 spans 16 residues.

The V and J genes are TRBV12-3 or TRBV12-4 and TRBJ1-1; 7 nucleotides line up with TRBD1. After removal of 1 base from V and 5 bases from J, the junction contained 1 base not matched to a gene. The CDR3 is 13 residues long. The CDR3 coding sequence is TGTGCCAGCAGTTTAGTACAGGGGACTGAAGCTTTCTTT. Protein product: CASSLVQGTEAFF.

A single count supports this clone. V gene TRBV5-1 combines with J gene TRBJ2-7, with D perhaps TRBD2 (7 bases). The V end lost 4 bases, the J end lost 5 bases, and 19 bases lay between the germline ends. The CDR3 has 15 residues. Looked up from germline, CDR1 is SGHRS and CDR2 is YFSETQ. The CDR3 loop is CASSLGAGAGDEQYF. The CDR3 nucleotides are TGCGCCAGCAGCCTCGGGGCGGGGGCAGGGGACGAGCAGTACTTC.

This clone appeared a few times. V usage is TRBV13 and J usage is TRBJ2-3; 10 bases map to TRBD2. CDR1 PRHDT and CDR2 FYEKMQ come from the germline V gene (reference sequence). CDR3 length: 16 residues. V trimming: 3 bases; J trimming: 6 bases; junction bases outside the gene matches: 9. The CDR3 reads CASSFPSGGAWDTQYF. The CDR3 DNA reads TGTGCCAGCAGCTTTCCCAGCGGGGGGGCATGGGATACGCAGTATTTT.

In DNA, the CDR3 is TGCGCCAGCAGCCAAGGTCATGACAGGGACGCCTACGAGCAGTACTTC. It specifies CASSQGHDRDAYEQYF. This chain links TRBV4-1 with TRBJ2-7, with 7 bases lining up with TRBD1. The germline V gene has CDR1 MGHRA and CDR2 YSYEKL. The CDR3 has 16 amino acids. J gave up 2 bases and V 1 base, and 8 bases lay outside the gene matches.

The chain combines TRBV2 with TRBJ1-2, with TRBD1 as a possible D gene (5 bases). Trimming pared 4 bases from V and 6 bases from J, leaving 12 bases between. This CDR3 region has 13 residues. Germline V lookup: CDR1 SNHLY, CDR2 FYNNEI. Here the CDR3 DNA reads TGTGCCAGCAGTGCGGAGGGGCAGAATGGCTACACCTTC. Protein product: CASSAEGQNGYTF.

The chain joins TRBV15 to TRBJ2-1; 7 bases line up with TRBD2. With 9 bases clipped from V and 1 base from J, the junction kept 3 bases outside the gene matches. Germline CDR1 and CDR2: LNHNV and YYDKDF (reference sequence). The CDR3 loop spans 13 amino acids. Written as DNA, the CDR3 is TGTGCCACAACTAGCGATTCCTACAATGAGCAGTTCTTC. Translating it yields CATTSDSYNEQFF.

This clone was detected only once. V gene TRBV6-5 combines with J gene TRBJ2-7; TRBD2 matches at 9 bases. Looked up from germline, CDR1 is MNHEY and CDR2 is SVGAGI. The CDR3 extends over 15 amino acids. The V gene end was trimmed by 5 bases and the J gene end by 0 bases; junction bases not matched to a gene: 5. The CDR3: CASSLAGPRSYEQYF. As DNA, the CDR3 is TGTGCCAGCAGTCTAGCGGGGCCCCGCTCCTACGAGCAGTACTTC.

The chain carries TRBV4-1 and TRBJ2-1; 11 bases map to TRBD1. This CDR3 spans 15 amino acids. Trimming took 3 bases from V and 7 from J; bases not matched to a gene: 5. Germline values: CDR1 MGHRA, CDR2 YSYEKL. The CDR3 loop reads CASSHGQGATNEQFF. The CDR3 DNA is TGCGCCAGCAGCCATGGACAGGGGGCGACGAATGAGCAGTTCTTC.

The rearrangement uses TRBV28 and TRBJ1-5; D uncertain. The CDR3 extends over 14 amino acids. V lost 2 bases, J lost 7 bases, and 12 bases lay in between. From germline, CDR1 is MDHEN and CDR2 SYDVKM. CDR3 region: CASSLLVIGQPQHF. CDR3 coding DNA: TGTGCCAGCAGTTTACTAGTTATCGGACAGCCCCAGCATTTT. Together with reference TRBV28 and TRBJ1-5, the CDR3 gives the full variable domain: DVKVTQSSRYLVKRTGEKVFLECVQDMDHENMFWYRQDPGLGLRLIYFSYDVKMKEKGDIPEGYSVSREKKERFSLILESASTNQTSMYLCASSLLVIGQPQHFGDGTRLSIL.

This chain uses TRBV19 with TRBJ2-1; D is unresolved. Germline V lookup: CDR1 LNHDA, CDR2 SQIVND (reference sequence). This CDR3 contains 15 residues. V dropped 3 bases and J dropped 5 bases, with 14 bases sitting between them. In nucleotides, the CDR3 is TGTGCCAGTAGTATTGTGGTAATGAGTAACAATGAGCAGTTCTTC. Translated: CASSIVVMSNNEQFF.

J is TRBJ2-3 and V is TRBV25-1; perhaps TRBD1 as D (5 bases). The CDR3 length is 16 residues. The V end was cut by 0 bases, the J end by 0 bases, with 10 bases between. Germline assignment: CDR1 MGHDK and CDR2 SYGVNS. In DNA form, the CDR3 reads TGTGCCAGCAGTGAATACGGCAGGGCTAGCACAGATACGCAGTATTTT. Translating it yields CASSEYGRASTDTQYF.